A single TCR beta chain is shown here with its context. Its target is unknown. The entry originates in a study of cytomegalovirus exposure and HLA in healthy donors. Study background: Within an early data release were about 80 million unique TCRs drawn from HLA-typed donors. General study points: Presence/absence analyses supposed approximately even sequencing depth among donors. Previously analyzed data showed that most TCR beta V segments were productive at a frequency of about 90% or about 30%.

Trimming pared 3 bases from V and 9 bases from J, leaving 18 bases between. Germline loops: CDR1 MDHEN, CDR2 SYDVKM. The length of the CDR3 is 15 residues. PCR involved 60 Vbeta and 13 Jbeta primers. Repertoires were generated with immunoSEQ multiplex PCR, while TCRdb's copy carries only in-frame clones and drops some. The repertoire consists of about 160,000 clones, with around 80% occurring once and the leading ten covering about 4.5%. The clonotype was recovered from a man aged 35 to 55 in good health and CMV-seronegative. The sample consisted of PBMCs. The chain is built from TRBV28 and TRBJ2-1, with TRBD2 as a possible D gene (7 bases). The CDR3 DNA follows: TGTGCCAGCAGTTTGCAGGGGACTACTCTGGGTGAGCAGTTCTTC. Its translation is CASSLQGTTLGEQFF.